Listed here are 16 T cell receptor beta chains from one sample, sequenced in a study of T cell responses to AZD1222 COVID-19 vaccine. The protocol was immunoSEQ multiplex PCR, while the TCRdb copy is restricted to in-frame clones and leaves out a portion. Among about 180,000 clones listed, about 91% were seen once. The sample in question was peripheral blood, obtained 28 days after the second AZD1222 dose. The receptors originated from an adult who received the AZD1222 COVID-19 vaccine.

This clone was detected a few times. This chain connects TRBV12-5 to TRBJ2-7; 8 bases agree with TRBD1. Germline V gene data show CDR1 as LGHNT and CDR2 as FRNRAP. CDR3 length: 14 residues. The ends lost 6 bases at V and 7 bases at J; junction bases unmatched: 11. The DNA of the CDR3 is TGTGCTAGTGGCCCCCAACGGACAGGGAGAGAGCAGTACTTC. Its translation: CASGPQRTGREQYF.

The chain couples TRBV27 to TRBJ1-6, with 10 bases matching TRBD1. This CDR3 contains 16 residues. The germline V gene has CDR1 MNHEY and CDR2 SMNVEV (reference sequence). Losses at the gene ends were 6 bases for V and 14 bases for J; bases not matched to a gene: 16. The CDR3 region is CASSLTGTGVSLALHF. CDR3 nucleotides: TGTGCCAGCAGCCTTACCGGGACAGGGGTGTCTCTGGCCCTCCACTTT.

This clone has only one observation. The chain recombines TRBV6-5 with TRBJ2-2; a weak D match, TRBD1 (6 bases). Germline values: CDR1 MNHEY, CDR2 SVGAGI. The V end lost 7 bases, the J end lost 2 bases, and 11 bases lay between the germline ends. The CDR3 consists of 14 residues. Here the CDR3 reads CASTRDTNTGELFF. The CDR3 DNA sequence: TGTGCCAGCACCCGGGACACCAACACCGGGGAGCTGTTTTTT.

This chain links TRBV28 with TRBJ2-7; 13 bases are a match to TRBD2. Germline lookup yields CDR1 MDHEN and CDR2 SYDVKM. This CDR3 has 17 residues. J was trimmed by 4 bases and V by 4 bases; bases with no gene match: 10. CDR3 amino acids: CASSSPKGLAGSYEQYF. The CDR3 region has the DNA TGTGCCAGCAGTTCCCCCAAGGGACTAGCGGGGTCGTACGAGCAGTACTTC.

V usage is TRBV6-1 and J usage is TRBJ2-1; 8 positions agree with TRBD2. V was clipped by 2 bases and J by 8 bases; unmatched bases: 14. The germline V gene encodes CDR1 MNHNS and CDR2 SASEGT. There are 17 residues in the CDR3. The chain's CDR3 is CASSEIGGLGAGDEQFF. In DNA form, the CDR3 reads TGTGCCAGCAGTGAAATTGGCGGCTTGGGAGCGGGGGATGAGCAGTTCTTC.

CDR3 amino acids: CASSTGVNQPQHF. The CDR3 nucleotides are TGTGCCAGTAGCACAGGCGTCAATCAGCCCCAGCATTTT. The chain has TRBV19 and TRBJ1-5, with D tentatively TRBD1 (5 bases). The CDR3 runs to 13 residues. V was cut by 6 bases and J by 3 bases, with 9 bases left in between. The germline CDR1 and CDR2 sequences are LNHDA and SQIVND (reference sequence).

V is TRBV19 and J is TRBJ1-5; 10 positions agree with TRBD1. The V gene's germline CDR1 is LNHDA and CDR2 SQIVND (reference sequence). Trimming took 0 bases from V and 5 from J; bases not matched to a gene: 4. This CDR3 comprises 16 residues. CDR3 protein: CASSIDGTGDHQPQHF. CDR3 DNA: TGTGCCAGTAGTATAGATGGGACAGGGGACCATCAGCCCCAGCATTTT.

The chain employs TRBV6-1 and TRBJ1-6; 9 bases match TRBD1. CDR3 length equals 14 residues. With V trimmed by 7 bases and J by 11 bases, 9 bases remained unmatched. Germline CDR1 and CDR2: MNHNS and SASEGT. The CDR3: CASNTEQGAAPLHF. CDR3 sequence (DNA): TGTGCCAGCAACACCGAACAGGGGGCCGCACCCCTCCACTTT.

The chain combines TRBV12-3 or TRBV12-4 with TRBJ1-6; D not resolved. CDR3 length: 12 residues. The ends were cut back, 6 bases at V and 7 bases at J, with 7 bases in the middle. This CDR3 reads CASRRENSPLHF. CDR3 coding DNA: TGTGCCAGCAGGAGAGAGAATTCACCCCTCCACTTT.

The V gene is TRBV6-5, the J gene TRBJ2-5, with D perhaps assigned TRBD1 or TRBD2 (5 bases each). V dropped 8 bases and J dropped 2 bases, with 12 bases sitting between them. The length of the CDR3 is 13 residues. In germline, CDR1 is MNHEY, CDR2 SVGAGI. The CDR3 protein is CASEGYYQETQYF. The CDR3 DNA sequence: TGTGCCAGCGAGGGGTATTATCAAGAGACCCAGTACTTC.

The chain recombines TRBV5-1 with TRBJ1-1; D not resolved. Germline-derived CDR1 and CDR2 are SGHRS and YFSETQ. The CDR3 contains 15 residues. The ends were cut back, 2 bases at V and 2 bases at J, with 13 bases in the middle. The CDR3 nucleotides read TGCGCCAGCAGCTTTGGTCAAGTCGGAAACACTGAAGCTTTCTTT. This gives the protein CASSFGQVGNTEAFF.

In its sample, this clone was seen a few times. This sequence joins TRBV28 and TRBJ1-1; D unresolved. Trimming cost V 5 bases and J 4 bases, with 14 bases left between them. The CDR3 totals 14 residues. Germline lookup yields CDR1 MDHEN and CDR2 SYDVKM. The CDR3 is CASSVSGEITEAFF. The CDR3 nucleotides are TGTGCCAGCAGTGTGTCCGGGGAAATCACTGAAGCTTTCTTT.

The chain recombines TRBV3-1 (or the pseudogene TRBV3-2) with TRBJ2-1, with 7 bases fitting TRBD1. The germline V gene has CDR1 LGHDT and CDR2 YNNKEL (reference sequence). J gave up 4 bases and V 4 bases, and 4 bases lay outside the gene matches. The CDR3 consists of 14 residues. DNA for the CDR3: TGTGCCAGCAGCCTGAGGGGGCGGTACAATGAGCAGTTCTTC. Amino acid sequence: CASSLRGRYNEQFF.

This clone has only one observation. In DNA, the CDR3 is TGCAGCGTTGAATTGGGCAGGGGGCCAGATAATGAGCAGTTCTTC. Protein sequence: CSVELGRGPDNEQFF. The V gene is TRBV29-1, the J gene TRBJ2-1; 8 bases are a match to TRBD1. V was clipped by 2 bases and J by 7 bases; unmatched bases: 10. Germline CDR1 reads SQVTM; CDR2 reads ANQGSEA. The CDR3 runs 15 residues.

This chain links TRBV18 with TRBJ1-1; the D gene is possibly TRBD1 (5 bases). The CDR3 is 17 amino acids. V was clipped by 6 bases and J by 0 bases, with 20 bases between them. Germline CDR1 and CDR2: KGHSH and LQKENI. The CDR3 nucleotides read TGTGCCAGCTCGCGTAGGCCCGGGGCCCTCATGAACACTGAAGCTTTCTTT. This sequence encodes CASSRRPGALMNTEAFF.

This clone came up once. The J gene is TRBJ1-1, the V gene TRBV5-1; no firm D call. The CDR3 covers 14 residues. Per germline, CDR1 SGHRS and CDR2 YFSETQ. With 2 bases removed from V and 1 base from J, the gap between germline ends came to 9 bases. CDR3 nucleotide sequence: TGCGCCAGCAGCTTAATTCGGTCGAACACTGAAGCTTTCTTT. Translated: CASSLIRSNTEAFF.